This T cell receptor beta chain came from a study of blood T cell repertoires in COVID-19. Study information: Acute and convalescent COVID-19 specimens originated in the United States, Italy and Spain.

Germline CDR1 SGHRS, CDR2 YFSETQ. Trimming cost V 0 bases and J 4 bases, with 14 bases left between them. The CDR3 consists of 16 residues. Seattle researchers signed up patients amid active infection and tracked them longitudinally. As originally analysed: Estimates of nucleated cell counts were drawn from the amplification of reference gene primers. The protocol was immunoSEQ multiplex PCR, while the TCRdb copy is restricted to in-frame clones and leaves out a portion. D and trimming come from the DNA, and the V and J calls and clone size come from that table. The table lists 100,000 to 150,000 clones, 81% of them singletons.

The rearrangement links TRBV5-1 to TRBJ2-1; TRBD1 is a possible D gene (5 bases). The specimen was peripheral blood. This TCR derives from a man aged 25 to 45 with COVID-19, enrolled during active disease. In DNA form, the CDR3 reads TGCGCCAGCAGCTTGGCCGCAGGGCGCCAGTACAATGAGCAGTTCTTC. As protein: CASSLAAGRQYNEQFF.